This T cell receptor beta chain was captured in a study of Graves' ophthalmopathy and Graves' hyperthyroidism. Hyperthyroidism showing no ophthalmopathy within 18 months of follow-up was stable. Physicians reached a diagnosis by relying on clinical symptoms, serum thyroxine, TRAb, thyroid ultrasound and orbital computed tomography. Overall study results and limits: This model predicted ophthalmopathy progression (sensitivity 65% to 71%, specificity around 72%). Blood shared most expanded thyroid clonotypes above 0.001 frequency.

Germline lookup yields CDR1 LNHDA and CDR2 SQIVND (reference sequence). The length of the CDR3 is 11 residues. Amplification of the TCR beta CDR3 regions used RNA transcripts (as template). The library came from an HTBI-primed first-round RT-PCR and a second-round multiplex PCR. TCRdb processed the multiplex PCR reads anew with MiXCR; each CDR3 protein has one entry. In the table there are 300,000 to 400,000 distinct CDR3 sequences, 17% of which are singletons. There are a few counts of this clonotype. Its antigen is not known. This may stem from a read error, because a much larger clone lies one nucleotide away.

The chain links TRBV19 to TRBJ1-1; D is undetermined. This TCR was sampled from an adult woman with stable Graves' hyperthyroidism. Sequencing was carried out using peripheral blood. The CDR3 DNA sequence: TGTGCCATACGTCGCGGTACTGAATCTTTCTTT. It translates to CAIRRGTESFF.